Below are 9 T cell receptor beta chains sequenced from a single sample in a study of T cell responses to AZD1222 COVID-19 vaccine. Method: immunoSEQ multiplex PCR; TCRdb's copy keeps in-frame clones and lacks some. The table records 110,000 or so clones, 91% of them present only once. Here the sequenced sample was peripheral blood, taken on day 0 of AZD1222 vaccination. These receptors were collected from an adult in good health.

The rearrangement links TRBV3-1 (or the pseudogene TRBV3-2) to TRBJ1-5; D is undetermined. Trimming removed 0 bases from V and 6 bases from J, with 6 bases in between. Per the germline V gene, CDR1 is LGHDT and CDR2 is YNNKEL (reference sequence). The CDR3 extends over 13 amino acids. The CDR3 loop reads CASSQDSGQPQHF. CDR3 nucleotide sequence: TGTGCCAGCAGCCAAGATTCAGGTCAGCCCCAGCATTTT.

This clone showed up just once. V and J are TRBV29-1 and TRBJ1-4, with no clear D. Germline values: CDR1 SQVTM, CDR2 ANQGSEA. The CDR3 extends over 11 amino acids. V lost 4 bases and J lost 8, with 8 bases in between. The CDR3 region has the DNA TGCAGCGTTGGTAAGGGCGAAAAACTGTTTTTT. It translates to CSVGKGEKLFF. The full variable domain, completed using reference TRBV29-1 and TRBJ1-4, is SAVISQKPSRDICQRGTSLTIQCQVDSQVTMMFWYRQQPGQSLTLIATANQGSEATYESGFVIDKFPISRPNLTFSTLTVSNMSPEDSSIYLCSVGKGEKLFFGSGTQLSVL.

The chain uses TRBV21-1 and TRBJ1-2. TRBV21-1 is a documented pseudogene. The CDR3 sequence is 14 residues long. CDR3 DNA sequence: TGTGCCAGCAGTCTTACCTGGGGTGATGGTGGCTACACCTTC. Translated: CASSLTWGDGGYTF.

The chain carries TRBV2 and TRBJ2-4, with D maybe TRBD2 (5 bases). Germline V gene sequence: CDR1 SNHLY, CDR2 FYNNEI. CDR3 length: 13 residues. With 6 bases removed from V and 2 bases from J, the gap between germline ends came to 8 bases. As DNA, the CDR3 is TGTGCCAGCAGAAGGGAGACCAAAAACATTCAGTACTTC. Protein: CASRRETKNIQYF.

This chain connects TRBV10-3 to TRBJ2-5, with a tentative D call TRBD1 (6 bases). Germline-derived CDR1 and CDR2 are ENHRY and SYGVKD. There are 14 residues in the CDR3. Trimming took off 5 bases at V and 1 base at J, with 11 bases between the two ends. For the CDR3, the DNA is TGTGCCATCAGTCGTAACAGGGCCCAAGAGACCCAGTACTTC. This codes for CAISRNRAQETQYF.

The V gene is TRBV19, the J gene TRBJ2-1; 7 bases line up with TRBD2. Unmatched junction bases numbered 14, after V lost 2 bases and J lost 7 bases. CDR3 size: 17 residues. Germline V gives CDR1 LNHDA, CDR2 SQIVND (reference sequence). The CDR3: CASSIRPGGEEANEQFF. The CDR3 DNA follows: TGTGCCAGTAGTATACGGCCTGGGGGGGAGGAGGCGAATGAGCAGTTCTTC. The full variable domain, in which reference TRBV19 and TRBJ2-1 provide the parts outside the CDR3, is DGGITQSPKYLFRKEGQNVTLSCEQNLNHDAMYWYRQDPGQGLRLIYYSQIVNDFQKGDIAEGYSVSREKKESFPLTVTSAQKNPTAFYLCASSIRPGGEEANEQFFGPGTRLTVL.

The V call is TRBV6-5, the J call TRBJ2-7; 8 bases are shared with TRBD2. J gave up 5 bases and V 5 bases, and 8 bases lay outside the gene matches. The CDR3 covers 14 residues. Looked up from germline, CDR1 is MNHEY and CDR2 is SVGAGI. CDR3 bases: TGTGCCAGCAGTCGGACTAGCACGGCCAACGAGCAGTACTTC. Protein product: CASSRTSTANEQYF.

The V call is TRBV5-1, the J call TRBJ1-2; 9 bases agree with TRBD1. CDR3 size: 14 residues. V lost 2 bases, J lost 3 bases, and 2 bases stayed unmatched. Germline CDR1 and CDR2: SGHRS and YFSETQ. The CDR3, as DNA: TGCGCCAGCAGCTTACAGGGGGCTGACTATGGCTACACCTTC. This translates into CASSLQGADYGYTF.

This chain links TRBV7-9 with TRBJ1-5; no definite D call. V was trimmed by 0 bases and J by 12 bases, leaving 12 bases between them. The CDR3 spans 13 residues. CDR1 is SEHNR, CDR2 FQNEAQ, per germline (reference sequence). CDR3 coding DNA: TGTGCCAGCAGCTTAGCGCGGCAAACAGACCAGCATTTT. This translates into CASSLARQTDQHF.